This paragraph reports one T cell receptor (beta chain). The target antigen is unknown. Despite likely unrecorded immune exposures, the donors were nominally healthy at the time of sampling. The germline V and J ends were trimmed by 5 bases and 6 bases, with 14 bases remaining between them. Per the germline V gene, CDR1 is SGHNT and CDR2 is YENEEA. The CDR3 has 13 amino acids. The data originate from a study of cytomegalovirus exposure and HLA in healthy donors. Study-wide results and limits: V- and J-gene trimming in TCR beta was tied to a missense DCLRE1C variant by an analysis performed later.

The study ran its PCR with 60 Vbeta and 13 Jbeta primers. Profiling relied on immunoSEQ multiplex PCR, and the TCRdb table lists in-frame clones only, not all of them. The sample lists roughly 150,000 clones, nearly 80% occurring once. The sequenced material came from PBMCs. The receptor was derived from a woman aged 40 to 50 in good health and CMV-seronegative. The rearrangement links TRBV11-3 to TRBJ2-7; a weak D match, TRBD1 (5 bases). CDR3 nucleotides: TGTGCCAGCAGCCCCCAGGGCCGAGCCGAGCAGTACTTC. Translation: CASSPQGRAEQYF.